The 6 T cell receptor beta chains presented below share a single source sample, sequenced in a study of control samples from healthy donors and cancer patients (dated by TCRdb to 2020 to 2022). Library construction relied on the immunoSEQ multiplex PCR assay. Here the immuneACCESS table is served through TCRdb, limited to in-frame sequences with V and J called. Missing clones are a known gap in these copies; in checked studies unresolved V genes cover under half, and the rest lacks a known reason. This sample is represented by about 190,000 clones; about 89% of them were singletons. The ten most abundant clones make up less than 2% of the sample. The sequenced material came from blood. These receptors all come from a man between 25 and 39 years old in good health.

V usage is TRBV14 and J usage is TRBJ2-2; D is uncertain. Trimming took off 6 bases at V and 5 bases at J, with 10 bases between the two ends. CDR3 size: 13 residues. Germline CDR1 SGHDN, CDR2 FVKESK. Written as DNA, the CDR3 is TGTGCCAGCAGTAGTCACCGAACCGGGGAGCTGTTTTTT. Translating it yields CASSSHRTGELFF. Drawing the rest from reference TRBV14 and TRBJ2-2, the complete variable domain is EAGVTQFPSHSVIEKGQTVTLRCDPISGHDNLYWYRRVMGKEIKFLLHFVKESKQDESGMPNNRFLAERTGGTYSTLKVQPAELEDSGVYFCASSSHRTGELFFGEGSRLTVL.

The CDR3 coding sequence is TGTGCCAGCAGCAAAGAGGACGGGGAAACAGGGGGCGCGTTTGGCAATCAGCCCCAGCATTTT. It codes for CASSKEDGETGGAFGNQPQHF. The chain links TRBV21-1 to TRBJ1-5; the table's TRBD1 call for D was not verified on the DNA. TRBV21-1 has pseudogene status. The CDR3 has 21 residues.

The genes are TRBV9 and TRBJ1-6, with TRBD1 matching over 8 bases. Trimming cost V 0 bases and J 7 bases; bases outside gene matches: 6. The CDR3 spans 16 residues. CDR1 is SGDLS and CDR2 is YYNGEE in the germline V gene. The CDR3 DNA is TGTGCCAGCAGCGTAGGTCCCGGGACAGGCAATTCACCCCTCCACTTT. It encodes CASSVGPGTGNSPLHF. The complete variable domain, with remaining parts taken from reference TRBV9 and TRBJ1-6, reads DSGVTQTPKHLITATGQRVTLRCSPRSGDLSVYWYQQSLDQGLQFLIQYYNGEERAKGNILERFSAQQFPDLHSELNLSSLELGDSALYFCASSVGPGTGNSPLHFGNGTRLTVT.

The CDR3 loop is CASSLDPGLGINNEQFF. The CDR3 DNA follows: TGTGCCAGCAGTCTAGACCCGGGACTAGGCATTAACAATGAGCAGTTCTTC. The chain joins TRBV6-6 to TRBJ2-1; 8 positions agree with TRBD2. The V segment lost 5 bases and the J segment 5 bases; nucleotides outside the gene matches: 14. This CDR3 spans 17 amino acids. Germline V gives CDR1 MNHNY, CDR2 SVGAGI (reference sequence).

This clone has a single count. This rearrangement joins TRBV4-1 to TRBJ2-1; D gene uncertain. The CDR3 contains 14 residues. Per germline, CDR1 MGHRA and CDR2 YSYEKL. The V end lost 5 bases, the J end lost 7 bases, and 15 bases lay between the germline ends. The CDR3 bases are TGCGCCAGCAGCGGGTCGTACTTTCTAAATGAGCAGTTCTTC. This sequence encodes CASSGSYFLNEQFF.

The chain links TRBV6-1 to TRBJ2-1; 10 bases are a match to TRBD1. CDR3 length equals 16 residues. The V gene end was trimmed by 0 bases and the J gene end by 2 bases; junction bases not matched to a gene: 1. Germline CDR1 reads MNHNS; CDR2 reads SASEGT. This chain's CDR3 is CASSEAGTGAYNEQFF. CDR3 nucleotide sequence: TGTGCCAGCAGTGAAGCCGGGACAGGGGCCTACAATGAGCAGTTCTTC.